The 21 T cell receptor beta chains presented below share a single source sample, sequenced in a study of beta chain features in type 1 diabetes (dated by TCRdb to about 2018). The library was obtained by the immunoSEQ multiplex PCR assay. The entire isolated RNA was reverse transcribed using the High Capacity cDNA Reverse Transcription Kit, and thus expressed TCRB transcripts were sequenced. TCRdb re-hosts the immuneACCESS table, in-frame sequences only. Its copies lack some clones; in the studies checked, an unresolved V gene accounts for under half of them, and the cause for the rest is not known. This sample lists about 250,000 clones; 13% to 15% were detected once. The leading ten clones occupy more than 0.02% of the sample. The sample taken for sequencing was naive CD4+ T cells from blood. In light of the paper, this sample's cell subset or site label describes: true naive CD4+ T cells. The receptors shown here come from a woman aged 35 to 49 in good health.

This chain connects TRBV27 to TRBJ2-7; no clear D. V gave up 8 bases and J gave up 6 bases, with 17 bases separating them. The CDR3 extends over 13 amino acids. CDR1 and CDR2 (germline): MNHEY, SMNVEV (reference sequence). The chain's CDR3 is CASLEHVRGEQYF. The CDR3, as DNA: TGTGCCAGCCTTGAGCACGTCCGCGGCGAGCAGTACTTC.

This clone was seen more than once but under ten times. CDR3 residues: CASSSGQPNQPQHF. The DNA for the CDR3 is TGTGCCAGCAGTTCCGGACAGCCCAATCAGCCCCAGCATTTT. The genes are TRBV6-5 and TRBJ1-5; D is possibly TRBD1 (6 bases). Germline V gene data show CDR1 as MNHEY and CDR2 as SVGAGI. The V end was cut by 4 bases, the J end by 3 bases, with 10 bases between. The CDR3 has 14 residues.

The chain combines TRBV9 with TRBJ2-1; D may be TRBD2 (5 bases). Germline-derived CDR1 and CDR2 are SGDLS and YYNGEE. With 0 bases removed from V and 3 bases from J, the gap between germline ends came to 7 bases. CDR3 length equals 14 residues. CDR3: CASSVAGNYNEQFF. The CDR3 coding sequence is TGTGCCAGCAGCGTAGCCGGGAACTACAATGAGCAGTTCTTC.

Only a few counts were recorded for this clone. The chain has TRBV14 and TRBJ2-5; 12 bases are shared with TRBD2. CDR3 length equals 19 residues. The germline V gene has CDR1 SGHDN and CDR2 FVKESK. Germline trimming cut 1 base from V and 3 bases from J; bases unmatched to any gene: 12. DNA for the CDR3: TGTGCCAGCAGCCAAGGATTCCGCTTGCGGACTAGCGGGGAAGAGACCCAGTACTTC. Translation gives CASSQGFRLRTSGEETQYF. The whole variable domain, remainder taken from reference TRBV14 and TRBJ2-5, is EAGVTQFPSHSVIEKGQTVTLRCDPISGHDNLYWYRRVMGKEIKFLLHFVKESKQDESGMPNNRFLAERTGGTYSTLKVQPAELEDSGVYFCASSQGFRLRTSGEETQYFGPGTRLLVL.

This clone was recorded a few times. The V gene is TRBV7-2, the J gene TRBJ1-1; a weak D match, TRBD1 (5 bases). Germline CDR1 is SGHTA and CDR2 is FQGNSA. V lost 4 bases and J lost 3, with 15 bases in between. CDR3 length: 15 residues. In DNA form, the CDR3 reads TGTGCCAGCAGCTCCCAGACCGGGGGAGACACTGAAGCTTTCTTT. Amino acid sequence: CASSSQTGGDTEAFF.

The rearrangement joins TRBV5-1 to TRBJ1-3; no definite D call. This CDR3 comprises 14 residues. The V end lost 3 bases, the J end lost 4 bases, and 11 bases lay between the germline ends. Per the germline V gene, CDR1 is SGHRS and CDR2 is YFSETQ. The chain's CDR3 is CASSWSGDGNTIYF. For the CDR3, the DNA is TGCGCCAGCAGCTGGTCGGGAGACGGAAACACCATATATTTT.

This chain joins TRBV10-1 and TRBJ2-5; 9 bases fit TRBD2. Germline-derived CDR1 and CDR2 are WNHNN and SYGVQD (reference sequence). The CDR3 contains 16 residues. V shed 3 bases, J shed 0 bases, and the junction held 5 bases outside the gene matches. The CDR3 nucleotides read TGCGCCAGCAGTGATGGAATAGCGGGGGACCAAGAGACCCAGTACTTC. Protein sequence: CASSDGIAGDQETQYF.

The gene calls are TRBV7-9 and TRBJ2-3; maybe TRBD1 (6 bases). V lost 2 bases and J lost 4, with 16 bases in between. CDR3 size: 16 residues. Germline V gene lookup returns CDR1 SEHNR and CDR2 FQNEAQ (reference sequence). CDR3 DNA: TGTGCCAGCAGCTTACCAGGGGTATTCGGGGCAGATACGCAGTATTTT. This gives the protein CASSLPGVFGADTQYF.

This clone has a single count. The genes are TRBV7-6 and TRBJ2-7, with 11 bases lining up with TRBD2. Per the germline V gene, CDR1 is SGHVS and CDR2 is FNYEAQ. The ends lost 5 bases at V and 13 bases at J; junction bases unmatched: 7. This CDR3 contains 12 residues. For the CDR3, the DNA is TGTGCCAGCAGCAGTACTAGCGGGGGTATATACTTC. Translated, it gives CASSSTSGGIYF.

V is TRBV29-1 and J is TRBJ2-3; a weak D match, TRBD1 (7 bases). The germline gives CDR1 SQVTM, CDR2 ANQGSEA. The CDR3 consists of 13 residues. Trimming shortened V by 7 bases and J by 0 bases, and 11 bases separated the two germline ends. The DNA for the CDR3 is TGCAGCGGCGGGACAGCTAGCACAGATACGCAGTATTTT. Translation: CSGGTASTDTQYF.

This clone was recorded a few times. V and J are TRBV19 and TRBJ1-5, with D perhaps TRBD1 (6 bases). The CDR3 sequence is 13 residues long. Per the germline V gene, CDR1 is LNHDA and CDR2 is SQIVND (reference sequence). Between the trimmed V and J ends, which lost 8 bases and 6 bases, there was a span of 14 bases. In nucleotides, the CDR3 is TGTGCCAGTCGGGATCAGGGGTTTCAGCCCCAGCATTTT. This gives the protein CASRDQGFQPQHF. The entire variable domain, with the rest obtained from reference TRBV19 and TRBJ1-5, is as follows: DGGITQSPKYLFRKEGQNVTLSCEQNLNHDAMYWYRQDPGQGLRLIYYSQIVNDFQKGDIAEGYSVSREKKESFPLTVTSAQKNPTAFYLCASRDQGFQPQHFGDGTRLSIL.

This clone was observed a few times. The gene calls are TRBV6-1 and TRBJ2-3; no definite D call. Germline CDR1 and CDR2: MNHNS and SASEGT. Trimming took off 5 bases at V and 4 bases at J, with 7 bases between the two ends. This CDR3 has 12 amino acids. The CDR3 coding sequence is TGTGCCAGCAGTTATTTCGCAGATACGCAGTATTTT. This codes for CASSYFADTQYF.

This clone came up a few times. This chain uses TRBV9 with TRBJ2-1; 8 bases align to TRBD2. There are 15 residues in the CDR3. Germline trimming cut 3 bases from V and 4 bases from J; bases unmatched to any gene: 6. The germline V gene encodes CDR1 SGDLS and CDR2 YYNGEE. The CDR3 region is CASSALAGRYNEQFF. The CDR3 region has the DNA TGTGCCAGCAGCGCTTTAGCGGGGCGATACAATGAGCAGTTCTTC.

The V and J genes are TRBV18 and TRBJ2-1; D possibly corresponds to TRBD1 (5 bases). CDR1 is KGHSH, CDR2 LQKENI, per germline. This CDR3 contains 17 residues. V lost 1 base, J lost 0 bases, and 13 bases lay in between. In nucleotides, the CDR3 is TGTGCCAGCTCACCACGGGCAGGGATGAGCTCCTACAATGAGCAGTTCTTC. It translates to CASSPRAGMSSYNEQFF.

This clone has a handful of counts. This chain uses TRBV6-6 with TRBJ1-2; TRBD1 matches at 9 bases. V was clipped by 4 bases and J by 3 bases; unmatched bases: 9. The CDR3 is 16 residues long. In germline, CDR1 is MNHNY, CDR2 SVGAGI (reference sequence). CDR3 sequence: CASSSNNRGLDYGYTF. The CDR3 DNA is TGTGCCAGCAGTTCCAACAACAGGGGGCTCGACTATGGCTACACCTTC.

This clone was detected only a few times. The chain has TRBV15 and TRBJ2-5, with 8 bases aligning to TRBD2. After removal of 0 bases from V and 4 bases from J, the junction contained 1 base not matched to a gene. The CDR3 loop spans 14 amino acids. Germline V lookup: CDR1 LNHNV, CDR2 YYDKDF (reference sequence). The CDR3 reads CATSRDRGGETQYF. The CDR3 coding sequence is TGTGCCACCAGCAGAGATCGGGGGGGAGAGACCCAGTACTTC.

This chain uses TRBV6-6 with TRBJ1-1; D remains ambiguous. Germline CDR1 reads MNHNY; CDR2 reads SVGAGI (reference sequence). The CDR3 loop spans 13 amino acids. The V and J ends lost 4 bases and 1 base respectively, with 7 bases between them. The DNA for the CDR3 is TGTGCCAGCAGTTTCCTAAGGAACACTGAAGCTTTCTTT. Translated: CASSFLRNTEAFF.

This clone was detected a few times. CDR3 coding DNA: TGCGCCAGCAGCCAAGATGGGACAGATTATGGCTACACCTTC. This translates into CASSQDGTDYGYTF. The rearrangement links TRBV4-1 to TRBJ1-2; 7 bases agree with TRBD1. The CDR3 is 14 residues long. CDR1 and CDR2 from the germline V gene are MGHRA and YSYEKL. The J segment lost 5 bases and the V segment lost 0 bases, leaving 3 bases of the junction unmatched.

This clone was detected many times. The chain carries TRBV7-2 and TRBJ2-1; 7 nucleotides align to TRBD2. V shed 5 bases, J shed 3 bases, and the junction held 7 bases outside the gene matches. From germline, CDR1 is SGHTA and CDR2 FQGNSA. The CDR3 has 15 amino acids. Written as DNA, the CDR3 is TGTGCCAGCAGCCCACCGGGACTAAACTACAATGAGCAGTTCTTC. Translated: CASSPPGLNYNEQFF.

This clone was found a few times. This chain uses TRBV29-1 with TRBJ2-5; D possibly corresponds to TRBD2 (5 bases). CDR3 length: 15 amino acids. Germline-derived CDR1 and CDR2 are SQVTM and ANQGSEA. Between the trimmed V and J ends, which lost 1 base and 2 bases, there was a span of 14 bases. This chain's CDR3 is CSVEGGREWQETQYF. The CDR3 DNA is TGCAGCGTTGAAGGGGGTAGGGAGTGGCAAGAGACCCAGTACTTC.

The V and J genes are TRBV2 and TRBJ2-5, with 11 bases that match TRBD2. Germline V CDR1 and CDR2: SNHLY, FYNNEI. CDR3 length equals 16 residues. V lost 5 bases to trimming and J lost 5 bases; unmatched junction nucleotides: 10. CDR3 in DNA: TGTGCCAGCAGTCCACTAACTAGCGGGGGTACGGAGACCCAGTACTTC. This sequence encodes CASSPLTSGGTETQYF.